This is a list of T cell receptor beta chains from one sample in a study of control samples from healthy donors and cancer patients. Assay: immunoSEQ multiplex PCR; the TCRdb copy retains only in-frame clones and omits some. The table lists about 130,000 clones, approximately 92% of them singletons. The sequenced sample consisted of blood. Receptor source: a man between 18 and 29 years old in good health. Each CDR3 is given without its conserved first and last residue.

V,J,CDR3
TRBV4-1,TRBJ1-2,ASRGTEIYGYT
TRBV28,TRBJ1-4,ASTDSGGLF
TRBV5-1,TRBJ1-4,ASSWTQNTNEKLF
TRBV3-1/TRBV3-2,TRBJ1-6,ASSQVVGSPLH
TRBV10-3,TRBJ1-2,AISEDRGGYGYT
TRBV19,TRBJ1-5,ASTMWGNQPQH
TRBV24-1,TRBJ1-3,ATSEAIRMGNTIY
TRBV10-1,TRBJ1-4,ASSDYGLGGRNEKLF
TRBV28,TRBJ1-6,ASSPRRTRYNSPLH
TRBV21-1,TRBJ2-3,ASWDYPRTDTQY
TRBV24-1,TRBJ1-2,ATSGEGPRPYGYT
TRBV11-2,TRBJ1-5,ASSLGGINQPQH
TRBV7-9,TRBJ2-1,ASSSGLYNEQF
TRBV4-1,TRBJ2-2,ASSQPDSSNTGELF
TRBV7-2,TRBJ2-5,ASSLGRQTQY
TRBV5-1,TRBJ2-5,ASSLAEGGTQY
TRBV7-9,TRBJ2-7,ASSPRQFNEQY
TRBV4-3,TRBJ1-1,ASSQDGGGGNTEAF
TRBV28,TRBJ2-7,ASSKRSGTGPYEQY
TRBV25-1,TRBJ1-1,ASSLRTGHGKGDTEAF
TRBV6-2/TRBV6-3,TRBJ2-1,ASSYSGTPSNEQF
TRBV6-5,TRBJ1-5,ASSYYVNQPQH
TRBV4-1,TRBJ2-4,ASSPGLAGGRAKNIQY
TRBV7-8,TRBJ2-5,ASSRGPSGSGETQY
TRBV10-3,TRBJ2-2,AISGVGGAGGELF
TRBV7-8,TRBJ2-2,ASSWGGAGELF
TRBV7-9,TRBJ2-7,ATTRAGEVYEQY
TRBV10-3,TRBJ1-5,AISESTVNQPQH
TRBV6-1,TRBJ1-2,ASRLGQGPYGYT
TRBV30,TRBJ2-2,AWSVLAGGGTGELF
TRBV5-6,TRBJ2-5,ASSSYTGALETQY
TRBV11-2,TRBJ2-7,ASSLGTSGGVERYEQY
TRBV13,TRBJ2-2,ASSLTSGDTGGELF
TRBV10-3,TRBJ1-1,AIRRDRALMNTEAF
TRBV6-1,TRBJ1-3,ASSELLSFGSGNTIY
TRBV5-4,TRBJ2-3,ASSTMGAGGVTDTQY
TRBV15,TRBJ2-5,ATSRNDPIETQY
TRBV2,TRBJ2-1,ASRGLAGIYNEQF
TRBV4-1,TRBJ1-1,ASSQDGGTNTEAF
TRBV23-1,TRBJ2-1,ASSQSPRGSSYNEQF
TRBV5-6,TRBJ1-5,ASSSGGGNQPQH
TRBV19,TRBJ1-3,ASADRFGNTIY